The clone carrying this T cell receptor (beta chain) was detected only a few times. This sample stems from a study of cytomegalovirus exposure and HLA in healthy donors. As for the study in general: Within an early data release were tens of millions of unique TCRs drawn from HLA-typed donors.

The donors gave bone marrow, and they were healthy. The PCR employed 60 Vbeta primers together with 13 Jbeta primers. Method: immunoSEQ multiplex PCR; TCRdb's copy keeps in-frame clones and lacks some. The table lists 98,000 or so clones, 10% of them singletons. CDR1 is SNHLY and CDR2 is FYNNEI in the germline V gene. The CDR3 is 13 amino acids. V gave up 3 bases and J gave up 7 bases, with 12 bases separating them. The chain links TRBV2 to TRBJ2-5; TRBD2 might be the D (5 bases). Source material: PBMCs. The source of this sequence is a man between 35 and 55 years old in good health and CMV-seropositive. CDR3 bases: TGTGCCAGCAGTGAGAGGCACCGGGGGACCCAGTACTTC. This translates into CASSERHRGTQYF.